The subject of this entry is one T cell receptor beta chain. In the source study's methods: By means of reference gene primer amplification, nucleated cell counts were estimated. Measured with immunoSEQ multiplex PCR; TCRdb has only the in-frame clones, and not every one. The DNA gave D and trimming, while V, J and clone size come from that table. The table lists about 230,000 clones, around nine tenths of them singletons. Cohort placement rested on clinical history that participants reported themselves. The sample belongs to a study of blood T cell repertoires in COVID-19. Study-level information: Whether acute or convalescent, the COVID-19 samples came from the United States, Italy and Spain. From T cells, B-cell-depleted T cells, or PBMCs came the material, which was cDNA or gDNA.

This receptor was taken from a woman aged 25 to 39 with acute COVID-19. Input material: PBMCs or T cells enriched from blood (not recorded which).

The DNA for the CDR3 is TGTGCCACCAGCAGAGACGCTACGGACAGGGCCTATGGCTACACCTTC. It encodes CATSRDATDRAYGYTF. This rearrangement joins TRBV15 to TRBJ1-2; 8 bases line up with TRBD1. This CDR3 has 16 residues. Trimming took 0 bases from V and 4 from J; bases not matched to a gene: 7. The germline CDR1 and CDR2 sequences are LNHNV and YYDKDF (reference sequence).